Each of the 9 T cell receptor beta chains below was sequenced from the same sample in a study of T cell responses to AZD1222 COVID-19 vaccine. Only in-frame clones appear in the TCRdb table, and some are missing; sequencing was by immunoSEQ multiplex PCR. The sample holds 150,000 or so clones, about 90% seen once. Sample: peripheral blood, taken on day 0 of AZD1222 vaccination. Source of these receptors: an adult in good health.

The V and J genes are TRBV24-1 and TRBJ1-1; D is unresolved. Germline assignment: CDR1 KGHDR and CDR2 SFDVKD. Trimming shortened V by 4 bases and J by 0 bases, and 11 bases separated the two germline ends. The CDR3 covers 15 residues. The CDR3 is CATSDSKLVNTEAFF. DNA for the CDR3: TGTGCCACCAGTGACTCCAAACTAGTGAACACTGAAGCTTTCTTT.

This chain connects TRBV5-5 to TRBJ1-1; unclear D gene. This CDR3 contains 12 residues. V lost 4 bases and J 3 bases, leaving 7 bases between the germline ends. Germline assignment: CDR1 SGHKS and CDR2 YYEKEE (reference sequence). The DNA of the CDR3 is TGTGCCAGCAGCCCCTTCGACACTGAAGCTTTCTTT. It encodes CASSPFDTEAFF.

The J gene is TRBJ1-2, the V gene TRBV29-1; no definite D call. Per the germline V gene, CDR1 is SQVTM and CDR2 is ANQGSEA. Trimming left V 4 bases short and J 6 bases short, with 9 bases between. The CDR3 is 11 amino acids. CDR3 sequence: CSVGSEDGYTF. The CDR3 DNA reads as TGCAGCGTTGGGAGTGAGGATGGCTACACCTTC.

A few counts support this clone. The CDR3 DNA follows: TGTGCCAGCAGTCCAAGACCGGGTGGTGGCTACACCTTC. Translation gives CASSPRPGGGYTF. The chain carries TRBV6-5 and TRBJ1-2; D not certain. Germline CDR1 and CDR2: MNHEY and SVGAGI. The CDR3 covers 13 residues. V lost 5 bases and J lost 7, with 14 bases in between.

The chain joins TRBV6-5 to TRBJ1-1; D not resolved. CDR3 length equals 11 residues. V lost 3 bases, J lost 6 bases, and 5 bases lay in between. Germline values: CDR1 MNHEY, CDR2 SVGAGI. CDR3 in amino acids: CASSYLSEAFF. Written as DNA, the CDR3 is TGTGCCAGCAGTTATTTGTCTGAAGCTTTCTTT.

The gene calls are TRBV3-1 (or the pseudogene TRBV3-2) and TRBJ1-4; D remains unclear. Germline V gives CDR1 LGHDT, CDR2 YNNKEL (reference sequence). CDR3 size: 14 residues. Trimming removed 0 bases at V and 5 bases at J, with 7 bases between. The CDR3 protein is CASSQDYGNEKLFF. CDR3 nucleotide sequence: TGTGCCAGCAGCCAAGATTATGGAAATGAAAAACTGTTTTTT.

This clone appeared once. CDR3 bases: TGTGCCAGCAGTGAAGGCCTAACGCGGGGTCAGCCCCAGCATTTT. It specifies CASSEGLTRGQPQHF. The V gene is TRBV6-1, the J gene TRBJ1-5; D call uncertain. This CDR3 has 15 amino acids. Germline V gene data show CDR1 as MNHNS and CDR2 as SASEGT. V was cut by 1 base and J by 6 bases, with 13 bases left in between.

This chain uses TRBV5-1 with TRBJ2-7; tentatively, D is TRBD1 (5 bases). Germline CDR1 is SGHRS and CDR2 is YFSETQ. V lost 0 bases and J lost 7, with 17 bases in between. The CDR3 has 15 residues. CDR3 sequence (DNA): TGCGCCAGCAGCTTGGTACGGCAGGGTTTGGAAGAGCAGTACTTC. It translates to CASSLVRQGLEEQYF.

The CDR3 coding sequence is TGTGCCAGCAGTGAAGATTATAGGGAGGCTTTCTTT. Translating it yields CASSEDYREAFF. The rearrangement joins TRBV2 to TRBJ1-1; D is ambiguous. This CDR3 comprises 12 residues. The V end lost 1 base, the J end lost 11 bases, and 11 bases lay between the germline ends. Germline assignment: CDR1 SNHLY and CDR2 FYNNEI.